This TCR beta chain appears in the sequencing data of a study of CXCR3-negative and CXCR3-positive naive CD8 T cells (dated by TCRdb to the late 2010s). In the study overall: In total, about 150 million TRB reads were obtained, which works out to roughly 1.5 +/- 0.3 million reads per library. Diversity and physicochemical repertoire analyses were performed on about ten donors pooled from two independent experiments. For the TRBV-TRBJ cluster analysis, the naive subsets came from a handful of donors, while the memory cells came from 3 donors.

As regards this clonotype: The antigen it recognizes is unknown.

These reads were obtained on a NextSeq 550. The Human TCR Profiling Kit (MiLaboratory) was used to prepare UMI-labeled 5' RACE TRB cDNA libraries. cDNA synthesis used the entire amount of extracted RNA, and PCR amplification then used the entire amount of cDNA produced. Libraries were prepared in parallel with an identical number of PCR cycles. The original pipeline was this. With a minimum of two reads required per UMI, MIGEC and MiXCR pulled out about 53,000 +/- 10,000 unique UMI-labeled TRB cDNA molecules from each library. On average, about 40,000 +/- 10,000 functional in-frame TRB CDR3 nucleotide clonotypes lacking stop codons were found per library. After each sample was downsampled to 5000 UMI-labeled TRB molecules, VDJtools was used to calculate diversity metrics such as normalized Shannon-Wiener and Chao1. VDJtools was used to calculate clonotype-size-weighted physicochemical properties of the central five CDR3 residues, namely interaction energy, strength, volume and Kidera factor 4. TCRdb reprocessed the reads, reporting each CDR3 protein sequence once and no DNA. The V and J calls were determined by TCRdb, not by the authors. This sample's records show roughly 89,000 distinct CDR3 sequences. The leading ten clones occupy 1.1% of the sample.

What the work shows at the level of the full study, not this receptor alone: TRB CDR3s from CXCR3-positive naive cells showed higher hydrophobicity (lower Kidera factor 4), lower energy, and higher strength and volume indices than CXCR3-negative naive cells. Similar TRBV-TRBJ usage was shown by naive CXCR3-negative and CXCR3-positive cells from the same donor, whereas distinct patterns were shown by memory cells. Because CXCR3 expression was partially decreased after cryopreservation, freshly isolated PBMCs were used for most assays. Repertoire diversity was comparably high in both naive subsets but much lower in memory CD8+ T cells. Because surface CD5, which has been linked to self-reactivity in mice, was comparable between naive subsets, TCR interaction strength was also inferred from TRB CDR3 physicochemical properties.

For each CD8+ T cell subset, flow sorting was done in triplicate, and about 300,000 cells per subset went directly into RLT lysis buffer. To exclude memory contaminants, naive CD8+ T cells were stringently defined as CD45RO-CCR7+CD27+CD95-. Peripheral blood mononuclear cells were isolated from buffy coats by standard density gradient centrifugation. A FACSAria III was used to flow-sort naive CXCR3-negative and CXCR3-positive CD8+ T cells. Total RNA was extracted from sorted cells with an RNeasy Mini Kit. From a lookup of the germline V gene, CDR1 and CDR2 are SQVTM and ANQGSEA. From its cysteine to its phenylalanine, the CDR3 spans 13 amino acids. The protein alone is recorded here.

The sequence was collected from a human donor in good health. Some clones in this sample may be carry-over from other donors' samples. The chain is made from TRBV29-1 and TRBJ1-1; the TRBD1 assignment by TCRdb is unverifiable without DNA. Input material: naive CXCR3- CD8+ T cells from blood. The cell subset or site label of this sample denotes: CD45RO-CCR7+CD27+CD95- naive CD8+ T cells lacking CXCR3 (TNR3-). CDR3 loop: CSVDTGLGTEAFF.